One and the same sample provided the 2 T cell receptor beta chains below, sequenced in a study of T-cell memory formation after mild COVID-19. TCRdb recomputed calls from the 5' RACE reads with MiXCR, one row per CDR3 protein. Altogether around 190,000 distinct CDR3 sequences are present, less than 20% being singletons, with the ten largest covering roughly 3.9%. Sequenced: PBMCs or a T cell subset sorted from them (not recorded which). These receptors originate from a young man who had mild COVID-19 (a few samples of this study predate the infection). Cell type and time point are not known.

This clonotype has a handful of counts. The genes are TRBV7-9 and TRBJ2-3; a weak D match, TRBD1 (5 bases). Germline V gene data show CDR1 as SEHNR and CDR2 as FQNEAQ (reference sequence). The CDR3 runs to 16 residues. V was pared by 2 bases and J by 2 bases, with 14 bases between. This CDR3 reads CASSLLQGPSTDTQYF. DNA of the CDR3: TGTGCCAGCAGCTTACTTCAGGGCCCCTCCACAGATACGCAGTATTTT.

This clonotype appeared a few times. CDR3 residues: CSVVSREGTEAFF. CDR3 nucleotide sequence: TGCAGCGTTGTGTCCAGGGAGGGCACTGAAGCTTTCTTT. The V and J genes are TRBV29-1 and TRBJ1-1, with D possibly being TRBD1 (5 bases). Germline V gives CDR1 SQVTM, CDR2 ANQGSEA. The CDR3 spans 13 residues. Trimming stripped 4 bases from V and 4 bases from J, with 13 bases between.